This T cell receptor (beta chain) was sequenced during a study of blood T cell repertoires in COVID-19. Looking at the study overall: Italy, Spain and the United States were the sources of the convalescent and acute COVID-19 samples. The cDNA or gDNA used as material had been derived from T cells, B-cell-depleted T cells, or PBMCs.

While infection was still active, Seattle patients were enrolled and then followed longitudinally. CDR1 is SGHTA, CDR2 FQGNSA, per germline. Unmatched junction bases numbered 6, after V lost 7 bases and J lost 4 bases. The CDR3 extends over 14 amino acids. In the authors' methods: The authors estimated nucleated cell counts from reference gene primer amplification. This table comes from immunoSEQ multiplex PCR, and its TCRdb copy is limited to in-frame clones, with some not included. For V, J and clone size, that table is used; D and trimming come from the DNA. The table has hundreds of thousands of clones, more than 70% seen once.

Sequencing input: peripheral blood. The TCR comes from a woman in her 30s with COVID-19, enrolled during active disease. The chain links TRBV7-2 to TRBJ2-1; TRBD1 agrees at 8 bases. The CDR3 sequence: CASNPRQGYNEQFF. CDR3 bases: TGTGCCAGCAACCCACGACAGGGGTACAATGAGCAGTTCTTC.